This T cell receptor beta chain was captured by sequencing in a study of shared clonotypes between healthy human individuals. On the study more broadly: Each donor's CD8 memory used one plate, CD8 naive two, each CD4 subset three.

Whole-study findings and limits: Sharing across a few donors was seen in 4% to 6.5% of naive CD4 clonotypes.

Deep was the level at which the assay was run. Method: immunoSEQ multiplex PCR; TCRdb's copy keeps in-frame clones and lacks some. The repertoire has 640,000 or so clones, approximately 75% of them found once; the top ten carry approximately 1.8%. Note on this clone: Its target is unknown.

This clonotype originated in a woman aged 25 to 39 in good health. The source material was memory CD4+ T cells sorted from blood. Subset specified: CD45RA-negative fraction.

The CDR3 sequence is CASSPGDRGVTEAFF. In DNA, the CDR3 is TGTGCCAGCAGCCCGGGGGACAGGGGGGTCACTGAAGCTTTCTTT. The chain is built from TRBV5-6 and TRBJ1-1; 11 bases agree with TRBD1. The V gene end was trimmed by 4 bases and the J gene end by 4 bases; junction bases not matched to a gene: 6. CDR1 SGHDT and CDR2 YYEEEE come from the germline V gene. The CDR3 spans 15 residues.